This T cell receptor beta chain originates from a study of T cells after posttransplantation cyclophosphamide. The repertoire was sequenced with immunoSEQ multiplex PCR; TCRdb's copy has only in-frame clones and lacks some. Of 45,000 to 65,000 clones in the sample, around 84% were seen once. As concerns this clone: Its antigen is not known.

Per germline, CDR1 DFQATT and CDR2 SNEGSKA (reference sequence). V lost 3 bases and J 7 bases, leaving 3 bases between the germline ends. This CDR3 has 9 residues. General study findings and limits: After PTCy, TRB diversity resembled that of CNI/methotrexate controls.

The source of this sequence is a man aged 25 to 40 with a blood cancer, CMV-positive, and with a related stem cell donor. Sequencing used PBMCs. The chain joins TRBV20-1 to TRBJ1-2; D is ambiguous. In DNA, the CDR3 is TGCAGTGCTAGTCTTGGCTACACCTTC. This codes for CSASLGYTF.